The present T cell receptor (beta chain) was sequenced within a study of T cells in Graves' hyperthyroidism and ophthalmopathy. Findings and limits, study-wide: The model made its ophthalmopathy prediction, and onset followed a median approximately six months later. From stable hyperthyroidism, ophthalmopathy was set apart by a 13 V-J model.

This CDR3 spans 15 amino acids. V shed 1 base, J shed 4 bases, and the junction held 6 bases outside the gene matches. Germline V gives CDR1 SGHAT, CDR2 FQNNGV. Patients were excluded for uncontrolled infection, other autoimmune disease, pregnancy or lactation. Clinical symptoms, serum thyroxine and TRAb, thyroid ultrasound and orbital computed tomography were used for the diagnoses. The investigators amplified TCR beta CDR3 regions from RNA transcripts. HTBI primers were employed in a first-round RT-PCR of the TCR CDR3. Each CDR3 protein gets one entry after TCRdb re-called the multiplex PCR reads with MiXCR. The sample has about 570,000 distinct CDR3 sequences; around 45% are singletons. This clonotype was recorded at least ten times. The antigen is unknown.

The J gene is TRBJ2-7, the V gene TRBV11-2; 8 positions match TRBD1. Sequencing was done on a sample of peripheral blood or thyroid tissue (not recorded which). This receptor was identified in an adult woman with Graves' disease, either hyperthyroidism or ophthalmopathy (not recorded which). Written as DNA, the CDR3 is TGTGCCAGCAGCTTAGGGCAGGGGGCAGGGTACGAGCAGTACTTC. Protein product: CASSLGQGAGYEQYF. Based on the CDR3 plus reference TRBV11-2 and TRBJ2-7, the full variable domain is EAGVAQSPRYKIIEKRQSVAFWCNPISGHATLYWYQQILGQGPKLLIQFQNNGVVDDSQLPKDRFSAERLKGVDSTLKIQPAKLEDSAVYLCASSLGQGAGYEQYFGPGTRLTVT.